This T cell receptor beta chain originates from a study of cytomegalovirus exposure and HLA in healthy donors. This CDR3 comprises 16 residues. The V segment lost 3 bases and the J segment 7 bases; nucleotides outside the gene matches: 14. The germline V gene has CDR1 MDHEN and CDR2 SYDVKM. As for this clone: Its antigen is not identified.

Primers: 60 Vbeta forward and 13 Jbeta reverse. Measured with immunoSEQ multiplex PCR; TCRdb has only the in-frame clones, and not every one. The sample carries roughly 130,000 clones, 82% recorded once. General study results and limits: In a later analysis, a missense DCLRE1C variant was linked to TCR beta V- and J-gene trimming.

The rearrangement uses TRBV28 and TRBJ2-5; 7 bases line up with TRBD2. The specimen was PBMCs. The sequence came from a male donor in good health and CMV-seropositive. DNA of the CDR3: TGTGCCAGCAGTTTCGGCGGGAGTGAGGGGAGGGGGACCCAGTACTTC. This codes for CASSFGGSEGRGTQYF.